This T cell receptor beta chain originates from a study of cytomegalovirus exposure and HLA in healthy donors. Study outcomes and limitations: Sequencing artifact likely explains a cluster of highly shared sequence variants.

Germline V CDR1 and CDR2: MDHEN, SYDVKM. V was clipped by 6 bases and J by 6 bases; unmatched bases: 14. CDR3 length: 16 residues. This clone was found once. Its specificity is not known. Researchers ran the PCR with 60 Vbeta and 13 Jbeta primers. TCRdb's copy holds only in-frame clones and misses some; the assay was immunoSEQ multiplex PCR. The sample records 120,000 to 150,000 clones, approximately 79% being singletons. Sequencing was performed on PBMCs. The receptor was derived from a woman aged 30 to 39 in good health and CMV-seronegative. V and J are TRBV28 and TRBJ1-2; 9 positions agree with TRBD1. CDR3: CASRLSLRDRVNGYTF. The CDR3 DNA is TGTGCCAGCAGGCTATCGCTCCGGGACAGGGTAAATGGCTACACCTTC.